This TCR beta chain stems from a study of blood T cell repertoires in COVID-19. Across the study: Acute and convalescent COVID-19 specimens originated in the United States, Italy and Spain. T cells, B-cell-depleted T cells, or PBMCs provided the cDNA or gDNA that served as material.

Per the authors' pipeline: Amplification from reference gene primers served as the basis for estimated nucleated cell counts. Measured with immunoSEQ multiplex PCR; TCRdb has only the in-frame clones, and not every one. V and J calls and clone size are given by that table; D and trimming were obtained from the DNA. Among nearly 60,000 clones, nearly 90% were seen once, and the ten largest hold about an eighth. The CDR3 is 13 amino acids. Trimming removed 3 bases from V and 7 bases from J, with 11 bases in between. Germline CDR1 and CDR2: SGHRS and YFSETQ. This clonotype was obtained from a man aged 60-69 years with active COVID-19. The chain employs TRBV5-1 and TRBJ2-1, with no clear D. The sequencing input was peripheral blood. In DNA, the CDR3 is TGCGCCAGCAGCTGGCGAAACGGGAATGAGCAGTTCTTC. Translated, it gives CASSWRNGNEQFF.